The sample holds a few counts of the clone carrying this TCR beta chain. Its antigen remains unidentified. This specimen comes from a study of PD-1 blockade in classical Hodgkin lymphoma. Study-wide points: Relapsed/refractory patients reportedly had lower baseline diversity than newly diagnosed patients. Exclusion covered patients beginning nivolumab under 1 year post-ASCT. The study found complete responders had baseline diversity similar to newly diagnosed patients.

Sequencing used immunoSEQ multiplex PCR; TCRdb keeps in-frame clones, though not all of them. The repertoire consists of about 46,000 clones, with around four fifths occurring once and the leading ten covering 12%. Noted time point: cycle 4 day 1 (C4D1), after 5 to 7 weeks of nivolumab. Every one of the patients relapsed after autologous stem cell transplantation (brentuximab vedotin exposure was variable). The specimen was peripheral blood mononuclear cells (PBMCs), collected before the fourth cycle of nivolumab. This clonotype originated in a human donor with classical Hodgkin lymphoma.

The CDR3 protein is CASSSGTSGHNEQFF. The DNA for the CDR3 is TGTGCCAGCAGCTCCGGGACTAGCGGACACAATGAGCAGTTCTTC. The chain combines TRBV7-9 with TRBJ2-1; 11 nucleotides align to TRBD2. The ends lost 4 bases at V and 5 bases at J; junction bases unmatched: 4. The CDR3 spans 15 residues. CDR1 is SEHNR and CDR2 is FQNEAQ in the germline V gene (reference sequence).